The entry below describes one TCR beta chain. TCRdb recomputed calls from the RT-PCR reads with MiXCR, one row per CDR3 protein. The sample contains around 600,000 distinct CDR3 sequences, about 11% of which appear only once. This entry belongs to a study of response to subunit inactivated influenza vaccine. The CDR3 length is 13 residues. With V trimmed by 5 bases and J by 7 bases, 4 bases remained unmatched. CDR1 is SGHRS and CDR2 is YFSETQ in the germline V gene. The same specimen was also included in a second study, on T cells expressing NK-cell markers. That source notes: As the method of synthesis, 5'RACE template switching with UMIs yielded TCR beta cDNA. Sorting in several experiments was restricted by an anti-gamma-delta TCR antibody to alpha-beta TCR T cells. In about six donors, dominant CD3+CD56+NKG2C+ clonotypes ranked among the top 10 CD8+ clonotypes.

Sample: PBMCs from blood, taken on the day of vaccination. The chain couples TRBV5-1 to TRBJ2-2; 8 positions agree with TRBD1. The source is a man aged 50-59 years who received an inactivated influenza vaccine. The CDR3 is CASRQQGDGELFF. CDR3 DNA: TGCGCCAGCAGACAACAGGGGGACGGGGAGCTGTTTTTT.